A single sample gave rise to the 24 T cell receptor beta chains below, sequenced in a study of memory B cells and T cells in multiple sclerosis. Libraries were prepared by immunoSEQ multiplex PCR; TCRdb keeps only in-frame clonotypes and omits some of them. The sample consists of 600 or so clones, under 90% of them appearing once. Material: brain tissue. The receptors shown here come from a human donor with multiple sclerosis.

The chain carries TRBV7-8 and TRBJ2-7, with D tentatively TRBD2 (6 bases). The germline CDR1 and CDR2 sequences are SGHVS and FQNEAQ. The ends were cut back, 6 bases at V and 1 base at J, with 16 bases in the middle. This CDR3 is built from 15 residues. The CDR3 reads CASSPQRAGSYEQYF. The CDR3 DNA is TGTGCCAGCAGTCCTCAGCGGGCTGGGTCCTACGAGCAGTACTTC. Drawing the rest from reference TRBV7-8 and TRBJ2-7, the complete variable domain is GAGVSQSPRYKVAKRGQDVALRCDPISGHVSLFWYQQALGQGPEFLTYFQNEAQLDKSGLPSDRFFAERPEGSVSTLKIQRTQQEDSAVYLCASSPQRAGSYEQYFGPGTRLTVT.

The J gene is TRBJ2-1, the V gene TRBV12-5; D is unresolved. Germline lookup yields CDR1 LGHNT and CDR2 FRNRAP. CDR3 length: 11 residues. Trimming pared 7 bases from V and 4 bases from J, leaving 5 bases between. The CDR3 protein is CASAAYNEQFF. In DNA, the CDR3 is TGTGCTAGTGCCGCGTACAATGAGCAGTTCTTC.

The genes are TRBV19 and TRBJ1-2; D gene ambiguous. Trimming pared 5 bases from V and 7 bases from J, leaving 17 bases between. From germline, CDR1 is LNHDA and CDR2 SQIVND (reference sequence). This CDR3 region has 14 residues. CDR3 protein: CASSPKAQHSGYTF. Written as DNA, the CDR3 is TGTGCCAGTAGTCCCAAGGCCCAACACTCTGGCTACACCTTC.

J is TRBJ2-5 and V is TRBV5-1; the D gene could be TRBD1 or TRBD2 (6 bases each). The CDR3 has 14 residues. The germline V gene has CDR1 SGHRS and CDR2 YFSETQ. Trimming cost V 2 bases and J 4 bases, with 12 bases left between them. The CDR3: CASSFPGGGETQYF. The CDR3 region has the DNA TGCGCCAGCAGCTTCCCCGGGGGCGGAGAGACCCAGTACTTC.

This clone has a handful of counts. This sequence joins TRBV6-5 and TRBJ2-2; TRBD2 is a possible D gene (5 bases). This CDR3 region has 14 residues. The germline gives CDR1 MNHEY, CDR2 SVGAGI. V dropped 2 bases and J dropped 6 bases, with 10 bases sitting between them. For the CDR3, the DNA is TGTGCCAGCAGTTACACCCCGCGGGCCGGGGAGCTGTTTTTT. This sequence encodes CASSYTPRAGELFF.

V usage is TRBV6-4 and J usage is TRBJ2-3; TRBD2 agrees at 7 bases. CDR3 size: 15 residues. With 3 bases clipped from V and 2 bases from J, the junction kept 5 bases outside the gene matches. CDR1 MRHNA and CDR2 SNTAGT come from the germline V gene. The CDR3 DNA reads TGTGCCAGCAGTGAGGCTAGCGGATTCACAGATACGCAGTATTTT. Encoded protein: CASSEASGFTDTQYF.

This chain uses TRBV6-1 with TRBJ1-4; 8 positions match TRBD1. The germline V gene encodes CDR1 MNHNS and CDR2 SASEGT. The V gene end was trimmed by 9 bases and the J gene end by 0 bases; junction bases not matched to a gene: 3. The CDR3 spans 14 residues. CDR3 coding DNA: TGTGCCAGTAAGGGACAGGCAACTAATGAAAAACTGTTTTTT. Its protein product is CASKGQATNEKLFF.

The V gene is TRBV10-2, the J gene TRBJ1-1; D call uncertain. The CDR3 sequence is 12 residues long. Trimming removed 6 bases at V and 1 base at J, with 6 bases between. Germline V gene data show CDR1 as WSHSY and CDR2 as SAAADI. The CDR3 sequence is CASSPTNTEAFF. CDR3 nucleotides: TGCGCCAGCAGCCCAACGAACACTGAAGCTTTCTTT.

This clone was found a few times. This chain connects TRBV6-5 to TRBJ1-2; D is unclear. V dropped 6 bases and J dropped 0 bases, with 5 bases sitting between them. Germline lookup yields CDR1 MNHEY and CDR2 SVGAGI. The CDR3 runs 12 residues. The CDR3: CASRGSNYGYTF. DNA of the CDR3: TGTGCCAGCAGGGGGTCTAACTATGGCTACACCTTC.

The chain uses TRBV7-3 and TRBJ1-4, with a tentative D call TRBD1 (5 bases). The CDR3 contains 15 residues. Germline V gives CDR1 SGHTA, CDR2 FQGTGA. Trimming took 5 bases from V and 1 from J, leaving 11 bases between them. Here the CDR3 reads CASSPNGGTNEKLFF. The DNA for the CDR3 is TGTGCCAGCAGCCCAAATGGGGGAACTAATGAAAAACTGTTTTTT.

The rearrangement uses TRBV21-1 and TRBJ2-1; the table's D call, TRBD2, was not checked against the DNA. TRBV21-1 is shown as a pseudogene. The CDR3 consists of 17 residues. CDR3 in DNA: TGTGCCAGCAGTCCTAAGGTAGCTACACCATCCGACAATGAGCAGTTCTTC. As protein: CASSPKVATPSDNEQFF.

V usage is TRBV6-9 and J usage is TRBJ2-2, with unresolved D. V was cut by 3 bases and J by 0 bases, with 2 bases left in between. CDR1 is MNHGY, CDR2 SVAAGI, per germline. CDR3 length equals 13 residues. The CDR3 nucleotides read TGTGCCAGCAGTTACACGAACACCGGGGAGCTGTTTTTT. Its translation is CASSYTNTGELFF.

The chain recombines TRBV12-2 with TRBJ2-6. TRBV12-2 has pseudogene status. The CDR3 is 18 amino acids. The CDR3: CASRAETSTQSRANVLTF. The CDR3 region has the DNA TGTGCAAGTCGCGCAGAGACCTCCACACAAAGTCGGGCCAACGTCCTGACTTTC.

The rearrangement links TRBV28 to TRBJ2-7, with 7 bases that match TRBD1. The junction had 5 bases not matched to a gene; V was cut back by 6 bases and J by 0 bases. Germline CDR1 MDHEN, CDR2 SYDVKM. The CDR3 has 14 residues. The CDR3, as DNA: TGTGCCAGCAGCCCGGGACAGAGCTCCTACGAGCAGTACTTC. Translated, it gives CASSPGQSSYEQYF.

The CDR3 coding sequence is TGTGCCAGCAGCTTGGCTGGGGCCCCTCTAAACGAGCAGTACTTC. Its protein is CASSLAGAPLNEQYF. This chain connects TRBV5-4 to TRBJ2-7, with a weak D call TRBD1 (5 bases). CDR3 length equals 15 residues. V lost 0 bases and J lost 5, with 15 bases in between. Germline loops: CDR1 SGHNT, CDR2 YYREEE (reference sequence).

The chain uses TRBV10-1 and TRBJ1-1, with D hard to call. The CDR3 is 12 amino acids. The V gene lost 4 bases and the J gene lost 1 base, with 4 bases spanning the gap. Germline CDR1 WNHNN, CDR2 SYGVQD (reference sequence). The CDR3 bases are TGCGCCAGCAGTGGAGGGAACACTGAAGCTTTCTTT. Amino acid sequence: CASSGGNTEAFF.

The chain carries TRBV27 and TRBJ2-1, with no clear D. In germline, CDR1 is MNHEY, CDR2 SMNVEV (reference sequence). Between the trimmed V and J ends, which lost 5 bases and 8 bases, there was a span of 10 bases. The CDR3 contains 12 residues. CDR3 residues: CASSPPGDEQFF. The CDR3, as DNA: TGTGCCAGCAGTCCCCCAGGCGATGAGCAGTTCTTC.

CDR3 residues: CASRVDRGQIGTGELFF. As DNA, the CDR3 is TGTGCCAGCAGAGTGGACAGGGGGCAAATCGGAACCGGGGAGCTGTTTTTT. V and J are TRBV2 and TRBJ2-2; TRBD1 aligns across 11 bases. V gave up 6 bases and J gave up 5 bases; unmatched junction bases: 11. This CDR3 has 17 amino acids. In germline, CDR1 is SNHLY, CDR2 FYNNEI.

The CDR3 coding sequence is TGTGCCAGCAGGGTATCCTACGAGCAGTACTTC. Encoded protein: CASRVSYEQYF. V usage is TRBV6-1 and J usage is TRBJ2-7; D not certain. V was cut by 6 bases and J by 1 base, with 4 bases left in between. CDR3 size: 11 residues. From germline, CDR1 is MNHNS and CDR2 SASEGT.

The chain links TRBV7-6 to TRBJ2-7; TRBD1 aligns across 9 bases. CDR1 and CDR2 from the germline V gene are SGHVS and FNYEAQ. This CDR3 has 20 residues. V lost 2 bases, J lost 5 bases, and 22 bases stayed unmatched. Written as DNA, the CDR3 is TGTGCCAGCAGCTTAAATTGGGACAGGGTGGATCAAAGTCAGGTACACGAGCAGTACTTC. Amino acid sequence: CASSLNWDRVDQSQVHEQYF.

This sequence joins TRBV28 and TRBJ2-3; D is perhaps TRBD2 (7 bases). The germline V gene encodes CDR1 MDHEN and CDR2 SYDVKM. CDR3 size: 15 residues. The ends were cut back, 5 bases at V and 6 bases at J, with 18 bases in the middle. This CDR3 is CASSPGDGGRDTQYF. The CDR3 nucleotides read TGTGCCAGCAGTCCTGGGGACGGGGGGCGGGATACGCAGTATTTT.

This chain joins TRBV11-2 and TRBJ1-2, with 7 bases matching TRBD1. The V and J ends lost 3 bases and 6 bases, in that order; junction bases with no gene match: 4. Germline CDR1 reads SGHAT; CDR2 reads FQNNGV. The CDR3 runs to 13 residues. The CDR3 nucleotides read TGTGCCAGCAGCTTGACAGGGATGAATGGCTACACCTTC. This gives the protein CASSLTGMNGYTF.

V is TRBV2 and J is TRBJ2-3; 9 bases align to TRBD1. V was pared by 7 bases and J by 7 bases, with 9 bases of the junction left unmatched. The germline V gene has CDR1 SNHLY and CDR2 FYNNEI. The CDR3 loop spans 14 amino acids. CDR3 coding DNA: TGTGCCAGCATTGTCCGGGACAGGGAAAATACGCAGTATTTT. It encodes CASIVRDRENTQYF.

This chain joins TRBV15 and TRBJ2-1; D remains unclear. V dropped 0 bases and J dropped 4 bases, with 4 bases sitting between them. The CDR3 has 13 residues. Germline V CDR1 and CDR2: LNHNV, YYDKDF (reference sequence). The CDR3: CATSREIYNEQFF. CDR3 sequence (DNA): TGTGCCACCAGCAGAGAAATTTACAATGAGCAGTTCTTC. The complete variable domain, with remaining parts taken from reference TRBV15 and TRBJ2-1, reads DAMVIQNPRYQVTQFGKPVTLSCSQTLNHNVMYWYQQKSSQAPKLLFHYYDKDFNNEADTPDNFQSRRPNTSFCFLDIRSPGLGDTAMYLCATSREIYNEQFFGPGTRLTVL.